The rows below give T cell receptor beta chains drawn from one sample of a study of shared clonotypes between healthy human individuals. Profiling relied on immunoSEQ multiplex PCR, and the TCRdb table lists in-frame clones only, not all of them. The sample includes around 600,000 clones, approximately 96% of them seen just once. The sample taken for sequencing was naive CD8+ T cells sorted from blood. The receptors were gathered from a woman under 40 in good health. The CDR3 runs from the conserved cysteine through the conserved F or W. The order of the fields is J gene, D gene, V gene, clone size, CDR3 protein, CDR3 DNA. The D gene is left open where the match is weak. Clone size is shown for a subset of rows, as once, few, many or a class of expanded clone.

j_gene: TRBJ2-7; d_gene: NA; v_gene: TRBV15; abundance: NA; CDR3aa: CATSTRTPDYEQYF; CDR3nt: TGTGCCACCAGCACGCGTACACCGGACTACGAGCAGTACTTC
j_gene: TRBJ2-1; d_gene: NA; v_gene: TRBV5-1; abundance: NA; CDR3aa: CASSPGLGNEQFF; CDR3nt: TGCGCCAGCAGCCCGGGACTGGGCAATGAGCAGTTCTTC
j_gene: TRBJ2-3; d_gene: TRBD2; v_gene: TRBV10-1; abundance: NA; CDR3aa: CASSEWREGSADTQYF; CDR3nt: TGCGCCAGCAGTGAGTGGCGGGAGGGCTCGGCAGATACGCAGTATTTT
j_gene: TRBJ2-3; d_gene: TRBD2; v_gene: TRBV27; abundance: NA; CDR3aa: CASSAGTSGVDTQYF; CDR3nt: TGTGCCAGCAGCGCCGGGACTAGCGGAGTAGATACGCAGTATTTT
j_gene: TRBJ2-7; d_gene: NA; v_gene: TRBV27; abundance: NA; CDR3aa: CASSTHPRDEQYF; CDR3nt: TGTGCCAGCAGTACCCACCCCAGGGACGAGCAGTACTTC
j_gene: TRBJ2-7; d_gene: NA; v_gene: TRBV27; abundance: NA; CDR3aa: CASSPSGPVSYEQYF; CDR3nt: TGTGCCAGCAGTCCTTCGGGACCCGTCTCCTACGAGCAGTACTTC
j_gene: TRBJ2-7; d_gene: NA; v_gene: TRBV2; abundance: NA; CDR3aa: CASSTTEGYEQYF; CDR3nt: TGTGCCAGCAGCACAACCGAAGGCTACGAGCAGTACTTC
j_gene: TRBJ1-3; d_gene: NA; v_gene: TRBV10-2; abundance: NA; CDR3aa: CASGGPTSGNTIYF; CDR3nt: TGCGCCAGCGGGGGTCCAACCTCTGGAAACACCATATATTTT
j_gene: TRBJ2-1; d_gene: NA; v_gene: TRBV27; abundance: NA; CDR3aa: CASSLRSSYNEQFF; CDR3nt: TGTGCCAGCAGTTTACGGAGTTCCTACAATGAGCAGTTCTTC
j_gene: TRBJ2-7; d_gene: NA; v_gene: TRBV6-5; abundance: NA; CDR3aa: CASSYAGWAYEQYF; CDR3nt: TGTGCCAGCAGTTACGCAGGGTGGGCCTACGAGCAGTACTTC
j_gene: TRBJ2-1; d_gene: NA; v_gene: TRBV2; abundance: NA; CDR3aa: CASSDPPSREQFF; CDR3nt: TGTGCCAGCAGTGACCCCCCCTCCAGGGAGCAGTTCTTC
j_gene: TRBJ1-2; d_gene: NA; v_gene: TRBV2; abundance: NA; CDR3aa: CASSEVQLIINYGYTF; CDR3nt: TGTGCCAGCAGTGAAGTACAGTTGATCATTAACTATGGCTACACCTTC
j_gene: TRBJ1-2; d_gene: NA; v_gene: TRBV7-9; abundance: NA; CDR3aa: CASSSTGGYTF; CDR3nt: TGTGCCAGCAGCTCGACGGGTGGCTACACCTTC
j_gene: TRBJ2-7; d_gene: NA; v_gene: TRBV7-9; abundance: NA; CDR3aa: CASSARGYEQYF; CDR3nt: TGTGCCAGCAGCGCCAGGGGATACGAGCAGTACTTC
j_gene: TRBJ2-1; d_gene: NA; v_gene: TRBV6-1; abundance: NA; CDR3aa: CASSPTGPYNEQFF; CDR3nt: TGTGCCAGCTCCCCAACGGGGCCATACAATGAGCAGTTCTTC
j_gene: TRBJ2-7; d_gene: NA; v_gene: TRBV6-1; abundance: NA; CDR3aa: CASSEALSSPGVAEQYF; CDR3nt: TGTGCCAGCAGTGAAGCGCTGTCTAGCCCAGGGGTAGCCGAGCAGTACTTC
j_gene: TRBJ2-7; d_gene: NA; v_gene: TRBV14; abundance: NA; CDR3aa: CASSQVSAGWHEQYF; CDR3nt: TGTGCCAGCAGCCAAGTCAGCGCCGGTTGGCACGAGCAGTACTTC
j_gene: TRBJ1-4; d_gene: NA; v_gene: TRBV7-9; abundance: once; CDR3aa: CASSPHRDFNEKLFF; CDR3nt: TGTGCCAGCAGCCCCCACCGGGACTTTAATGAAAAACTGTTTTTT
j_gene: TRBJ2-3; d_gene: NA; v_gene: TRBV2; abundance: once; CDR3aa: CASVLRGDTQYF; CDR3nt: TGTGCCAGCGTACTAAGGGGAGATACGCAGTATTTT
j_gene: TRBJ2-5; d_gene: TRBD2; v_gene: TRBV11-2; abundance: NA; CDR3aa: CASSLGLADQETQYF; CDR3nt: TGTGCCAGCAGCTTGGGACTAGCGGACCAAGAGACCCAGTACTTC
j_gene: TRBJ1-1; d_gene: NA; v_gene: TRBV29-1; abundance: NA; CDR3aa: CSVSGGGLEAFF; CDR3nt: TGCAGCGTTTCCGGGGGGGGCCTCGAAGCTTTCTTT
j_gene: TRBJ2-1; d_gene: NA; v_gene: TRBV5-1; abundance: once; CDR3aa: CASSLARGEEFF; CDR3nt: TGCGCCAGCAGCTTGGCCAGGGGCGAGGAGTTCTTC
j_gene: TRBJ1-1; d_gene: TRBD1; v_gene: TRBV4-1; abundance: NA; CDR3aa: CASSPREGARDTEAFF; CDR3nt: TGCGCCAGCAGCCCCCGTGAGGGGGCAAGAGACACTGAAGCTTTCTTT
j_gene: TRBJ2-7; d_gene: TRBD2; v_gene: TRBV30; abundance: NA; CDR3aa: CAWSVSGSHEQYF; CDR3nt: TGTGCCTGGAGTGTTAGCGGGAGCCACGAGCAGTACTTC
j_gene: TRBJ2-2; d_gene: TRBD1; v_gene: TRBV2; abundance: NA; CDR3aa: CASKTGQGSGELFF; CDR3nt: TGTGCCAGCAAAACGGGACAGGGATCCGGGGAGCTGTTTTTT
j_gene: TRBJ2-5; d_gene: TRBD2; v_gene: TRBV5-1; abundance: NA; CDR3aa: CASSIGLAGLETQYF; CDR3nt: TGCGCCAGCAGCATAGGACTAGCGGGCTTAGAGACCCAGTACTTC
j_gene: TRBJ2-1; d_gene: NA; v_gene: TRBV27; abundance: NA; CDR3aa: CASSLSSANEQFF; CDR3nt: TGTGCCAGCAGTCTGTCTTCCGCCAATGAGCAGTTCTTC
j_gene: TRBJ2-7; d_gene: TRBD2; v_gene: TRBV4-2; abundance: NA; CDR3aa: CASSQDFPASGTREQYF; CDR3nt: TGTGCCAGCAGCCAAGATTTCCCGGCTAGCGGGACGCGAGAGCAGTACTTC
j_gene: TRBJ2-7; d_gene: NA; v_gene: TRBV27; abundance: NA; CDR3aa: CASSLKGRFGSYYEQYF; CDR3nt: TGTGCCAGCAGTTTAAAGGGCCGGTTTGGTTCTTATTACGAGCAGTACTTC
j_gene: TRBJ2-7; d_gene: NA; v_gene: TRBV27; abundance: NA; CDR3aa: CASSPSGSYEQYF; CDR3nt: TGTGCCAGCAGTCCGTCCGGGTCCTACGAGCAGTACTTC
j_gene: TRBJ2-7; d_gene: NA; v_gene: TRBV5-1; abundance: NA; CDR3aa: CASSLLRTDEQYF; CDR3nt: TGCGCCAGCAGCTTGTTAAGGACAGACGAGCAGTACTTC
j_gene: TRBJ2-1; d_gene: TRBD2; v_gene: TRBV5-6; abundance: NA; CDR3aa: CASSLPSGSNEQFF; CDR3nt: TGTGCCAGCAGCTTGCCTAGCGGGAGCAATGAGCAGTTCTTC
j_gene: TRBJ2-7; d_gene: NA; v_gene: TRBV5-1; abundance: NA; CDR3aa: CASSFGQTYEQYF; CDR3nt: TGCGCCAGCAGCTTTGGACAGACCTACGAGCAGTACTTC
j_gene: TRBJ2-7; d_gene: TRBD2; v_gene: TRBV7-9; abundance: NA; CDR3aa: CASSLETSGNVQYF; CDR3nt: TGTGCCAGCAGCTTAGAGACTAGCGGGAATGTGCAGTACTTC
j_gene: TRBJ1-2; d_gene: NA; v_gene: TRBV7-9; abundance: NA; CDR3aa: CASSLLTFEASYGYTF; CDR3nt: TGTGCCAGCAGCTTATTAACCTTTGAAGCTTCCTATGGCTACACCTTC
j_gene: TRBJ2-7; d_gene: NA; v_gene: TRBV5-4; abundance: NA; CDR3aa: CASSSLYEQYF; CDR3nt: TGTGCCAGCAGCTCACTATACGAGCAGTACTTC
j_gene: TRBJ2-5; d_gene: NA; v_gene: TRBV27; abundance: NA; CDR3aa: CASSHTGGGETQYF; CDR3nt: TGTGCCAGCAGTCATACAGGGGGAGGGGAGACCCAGTACTTC
j_gene: TRBJ2-7; d_gene: TRBD2; v_gene: TRBV7-2; abundance: NA; CDR3aa: CASSSSGRFYEQYF; CDR3nt: TGTGCCAGCAGCTCTAGCGGGAGGTTTTACGAGCAGTACTTC
j_gene: TRBJ2-1; d_gene: NA; v_gene: TRBV7-9; abundance: NA; CDR3aa: CASSFLFIGADEQFF; CDR3nt: TGTGCCAGCAGCTTTCTATTTATCGGGGCCGATGAGCAGTTCTTC
j_gene: TRBJ1-5; d_gene: NA; v_gene: TRBV6-5; abundance: NA; CDR3aa: CASSLREAQPQHF; CDR3nt: TGTGCCAGCAGTTTGAGGGAAGCTCAGCCCCAGCATTTT
j_gene: TRBJ1-1; d_gene: NA; v_gene: TRBV9; abundance: NA; CDR3aa: CASSVGGGGVTEAFF; CDR3nt: TGTGCCAGCAGCGTAGGAGGCGGGGGGGTCACTGAAGCTTTCTTT
j_gene: TRBJ2-2; d_gene: TRBD1; v_gene: TRBV27; abundance: NA; CDR3aa: CASSMGQGRTGELFF; CDR3nt: TGTGCCAGCAGTATGGGACAGGGGCGGACCGGGGAGCTGTTTTTT
j_gene: TRBJ1-6; d_gene: NA; v_gene: TRBV6-6; abundance: NA; CDR3aa: CASKQDNNSPLHF; CDR3nt: TGTGCCAGCAAGCAGGACAATAATTCACCCCTCCACTTT
j_gene: TRBJ2-3; d_gene: TRBD1; v_gene: TRBV5-1; abundance: NA; CDR3aa: CASSWGDRGADTQYF; CDR3nt: TGCGCCAGCAGCTGGGGGGACAGGGGAGCAGATACGCAGTATTTT
j_gene: TRBJ2-1; d_gene: NA; v_gene: TRBV28; abundance: NA; CDR3aa: CASRPVVGYNEQFF; CDR3nt: TGTGCCAGCAGGCCCGTTGTAGGCTACAATGAGCAGTTCTTC